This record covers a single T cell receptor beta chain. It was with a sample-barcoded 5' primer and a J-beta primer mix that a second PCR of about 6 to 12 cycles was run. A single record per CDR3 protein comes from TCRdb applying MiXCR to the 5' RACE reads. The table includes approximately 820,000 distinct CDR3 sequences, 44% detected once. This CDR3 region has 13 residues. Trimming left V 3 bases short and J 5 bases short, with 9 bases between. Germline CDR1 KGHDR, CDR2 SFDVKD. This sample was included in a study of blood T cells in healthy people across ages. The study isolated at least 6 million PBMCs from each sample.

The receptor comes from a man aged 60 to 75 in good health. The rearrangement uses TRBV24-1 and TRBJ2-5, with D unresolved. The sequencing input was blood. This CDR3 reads CATSDGYRETQYF. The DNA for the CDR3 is TGTGCCACCAGTGATGGGTATCGGGAGACCCAGTACTTC.